Listed here are 24 T cell receptor beta chains from one sample, sequenced in a study of CD4 T cells in relation to SARS-CoV-2 and coronaviruses. Only in-frame clones appear in the TCRdb table, and some are missing; sequencing was by immunoSEQ multiplex PCR. The data contain around 56,000 clones, roughly 89% of them singletons. CD4+ T cells from unexposed donors were obtained before the COVID-19 pandemic (2011-2018). Material for sequencing was memory CD4+ T cells from PBMCs. These receptors were collected from a human donor in good health.

The chain links TRBV4-2 to TRBJ2-6, with D possibly TRBD2 on 6 matching bases. The CDR3 runs 16 residues. Trimming took off 0 bases at V and 4 bases at J, with 10 bases between the two ends. The germline V gene has CDR1 LGHNA and CDR2 YNFKEQ. This chain's CDR3 is CASSQEWGVGANVLTF. The CDR3 DNA follows: TGTGCCAGCAGCCAAGAGTGGGGGGTCGGGGCCAACGTCCTGACTTTC.

This clone came up once. The chain employs TRBV4-1 and TRBJ2-5; 10 bases fit TRBD2. CDR3 length: 16 amino acids. The ends lost 1 base at V and 6 bases at J; junction bases unmatched: 8. In germline, CDR1 is MGHRA, CDR2 YSYEKL. The CDR3 DNA sequence: TGCGCCAGCAGCCAAGTACTAGCGGGAAGTCGACAGACCCAGTACTTC. This gives the protein CASSQVLAGSRQTQYF.

The V gene is TRBV9, the J gene TRBJ1-5; 10 bases fit TRBD1. Per germline, CDR1 SGDLS and CDR2 YYNGEE. The CDR3 extends over 15 amino acids. The junction had 5 bases not matched to a gene; V was cut back by 2 bases and J by 6 bases. The CDR3 DNA is TGTGCCAGCAGCGTGGGGGACAGGGGAGCTCAGCCCCAGCATTTT. Protein product: CASSVGDRGAQPQHF.

The chain carries TRBV18 and TRBJ2-2; D is perhaps TRBD1 or TRBD2 (5 bases each). The CDR3 sequence is 15 residues long. Trimming stripped 3 bases from V and 4 bases from J, with 12 bases between. The germline CDR1 and CDR2 sequences are KGHSH and LQKENI. The CDR3 sequence: CASSPLEGSTGELFF. CDR3 bases: TGTGCCAGCTCACCCCTAGAGGGGTCCACCGGGGAGCTGTTTTTT.

Comment on this clone: Other DNA sequences in the sample encode the same CDR3. The chain links TRBV9 to TRBJ1-2; 9 bases are a match to TRBD1. CDR3 length: 15 amino acids. Trimming cost V 1 base and J 0 bases; bases outside gene matches: 1. The germline gives CDR1 SGDLS, CDR2 YYNGEE. The CDR3 DNA is TGTGCCAGCAGCGTAAGGGACAGGGCTAACTATGGCTACACCTTC. Residues: CASSVRDRANYGYTF.

This clone was seen a few times. This chain links TRBV5-4 with TRBJ2-1, with 9 positions matching TRBD2. The V segment lost 4 bases and the J segment 9 bases; nucleotides outside the gene matches: 14. CDR3 size: 16 residues. Germline V gene data show CDR1 as SGHNT and CDR2 as YYREEE (reference sequence). CDR3: CASSGGGGLALGEQFF. The CDR3, as DNA: TGTGCCAGCAGCGGCGGGGGGGGACTAGCTTTAGGTGAGCAGTTCTTC.

The chain recombines TRBV19 with TRBJ2-1; D perhaps matches TRBD2 (6 bases). CDR3 length equals 15 residues. CDR1 and CDR2 (germline): LNHDA, SQIVND (reference sequence). The V end lost 4 bases, the J end lost 5 bases, and 15 bases lay between the germline ends. The CDR3 here is CASSTGAGNNNEQFF. CDR3 coding DNA: TGTGCCAGTAGTACCGGGGCGGGAAATAACAATGAGCAGTTCTTC.

By proportion, this clone is medium-sized. The chain carries TRBV5-1 and TRBJ2-7; no clear D. The CDR3 runs 15 residues. Germline-derived CDR1 and CDR2 are SGHRS and YFSETQ. Deletions cut 1 base from V and 6 bases from J, with 17 bases between. CDR3 nucleotides: TGCGCCAGCAGCTTGAGGGAAGGGTCCGTCCCCGAGCAGTACTTC. This encodes CASSLREGSVPEQYF. Filled out from reference TRBV5-1 and TRBJ2-7, the complete variable domain reads KAGVTQTPRYLIKTRGQQVTLSCSPISGHRSVSWYQQTPGQGLQFLFEYFSETQRNKGNFPGRFSGRQFSNSRSEMNVSTLELGDSALYLCASSLREGSVPEQYFGPGTRLTVT.

This chain uses TRBV27 with TRBJ2-5; D might be TRBD1 (5 bases). CDR1 is MNHEY and CDR2 is SMNVEV in the germline V gene (reference sequence). V dropped 3 bases and J dropped 5 bases, with 16 bases sitting between them. CDR3 length: 15 amino acids. The CDR3 sequence is CASSFQRQGQETQYF. In nucleotides, the CDR3 is TGTGCCAGCAGTTTCCAGCGCCAGGGCCAGGAGACCCAGTACTTC.

The genes are TRBV2 and TRBJ2-1, with no clear D. Trimming removed 1 base at V and 0 bases at J, with 10 bases between. Germline values: CDR1 SNHLY, CDR2 FYNNEI. The CDR3 has 16 residues. For the CDR3, the DNA is TGTGCCAGCAGTGAAGTTAGGCGCCTCTCCTACAATGAGCAGTTCTTC. The encoded protein is CASSEVRRLSYNEQFF. Full variable domain (outside the CDR3, taken from reference TRBV2 and TRBJ2-1): EPEVTQTPSHQVTQMGQEVILRCVPISNHLYFYWYRQILGQKVEFLVSFYNNEISEKSEIFDDQFSVERPDGSNFTLKIRSTKLEDSAMYFCASSEVRRLSYNEQFFGPGTRLTVL.

The rearrangement joins TRBV15 to TRBJ2-1; D gene ambiguous. The ends were cut back, 2 bases at V and 3 bases at J, with 8 bases in the middle. This CDR3 is built from 14 residues. Germline V gives CDR1 LNHNV, CDR2 YYDKDF (reference sequence). The CDR3 is CATSRQASYNEQFF. The CDR3 nucleotides are TGTGCCACCAGCAGACAGGCCAGCTACAATGAGCAGTTCTTC.

This sequence joins TRBV5-4 and TRBJ2-2, with 11 nucleotides matching TRBD1. Trimming took 1 base from V and 4 from J; bases not matched to a gene: 9. Germline V gives CDR1 SGHNT, CDR2 YYREEE (reference sequence). The CDR3 extends over 18 amino acids. This chain's CDR3 is CASSLTGQGAFGTGELFF. CDR3 bases: TGTGCCAGCAGCTTGACCGGACAGGGGGCCTTCGGCACCGGGGAGCTGTTTTTT.

The chain links TRBV7-8 to TRBJ2-1; TRBD2 is a possible D gene (5 bases). Trimming removed 5 bases from V and 9 bases from J, with 26 bases in between. Germline CDR1 and CDR2: SGHVS and FQNEAQ. The CDR3 totals 17 residues. CDR3 sequence: CASSLPRRLAIIGEQFF. CDR3 DNA: TGTGCCAGCAGCCTACCCCGACGGCTAGCTATCATAGGTGAGCAGTTCTTC. Full variable domain (missing parts from reference TRBV7-8 and TRBJ2-1): GAGVSQSPRYKVAKRGQDVALRCDPISGHVSLFWYQQALGQGPEFLTYFQNEAQLDKSGLPSDRFFAERPEGSVSTLKIQRTQQEDSAVYLCASSLPRRLAIIGEQFFGPGTRLTVL.

This chain links TRBV18 with TRBJ1-4; 8 bases line up with TRBD1. The length of the CDR3 is 15 residues. The V segment lost 3 bases and the J segment 7 bases; nucleotides outside the gene matches: 7. The germline CDR1 and CDR2 sequences are KGHSH and LQKENI. CDR3 bases: TGTGCCAGCTCACCCGGACAGGGTTCGGGTGAAAAACTGTTTTTT. Its protein is CASSPGQGSGEKLFF. Supplemented by reference TRBV18 and TRBJ1-4, the full variable domain reads NAGVMQNPRHLVRRRGQEARLRCSPMKGHSHVYWYRQLPEEGLKFMVYLQKENIIDESGMPKERFSAEFPKEGPSILRIQQVVRGDSAAYFCASSPGQGSGEKLFFGSGTQLSVL.

V gene TRBV28 combines with J gene TRBJ1-3, with 7 bases fitting TRBD1. Trimming removed 10 bases from V and 4 bases from J; junction bases left unmatched: 13. Germline V gene sequence: CDR1 MDHEN, CDR2 SYDVKM. The CDR3 sequence is 15 residues long. As DNA, the CDR3 is TGTGCCACCCAAACAGGGGAAGTTGGGGGAAACACCATATATTTT. Its translation: CATQTGEVGGNTIYF.

The chain employs TRBV5-1 and TRBJ1-2; the match to TRBD1 covers 9 bases. The CDR3 has 13 amino acids. V trimming: 5 bases; J trimming: 7 bases; junction bases outside the gene matches: 6. Looked up from germline, CDR1 is SGHRS and CDR2 is YFSETQ. CDR3 in DNA: TGCGCCAGCAGTCCGGGACAGGGAGCTGGCTACACCTTC. This encodes CASSPGQGAGYTF.

The CDR3 DNA is TGTGCCAGCAGTCCGAGCTCTGGGGCCAACGTCCTGACTTTC. This codes for CASSPSSGANVLTF. The chain is built from TRBV6-6 and TRBJ2-6; D unclear. Trimming cost V 5 bases and J 0 bases, with 5 bases left between them. CDR1 MNHNY and CDR2 SVGAGI come from the germline V gene (reference sequence). The CDR3 covers 14 residues.

V is TRBV19 and J is TRBJ2-5; D may correspond to TRBD1 or TRBD2 (5 bases each). V was cut by 5 bases and J by 5 bases, with 15 bases left in between. The CDR3 is 14 residues long. Per germline, CDR1 LNHDA and CDR2 SQIVND (reference sequence). The chain's CDR3 is CASSPRGVRETQYF. CDR3 DNA sequence: TGTGCCAGTAGTCCAAGGGGAGTACGGGAGACCCAGTACTTC.

The J gene is TRBJ2-5, the V gene TRBV10-2; 10 bases map to TRBD2. CDR3 length equals 17 residues. Germline V gives CDR1 WSHSY, CDR2 SAAADI. V lost 0 bases, J lost 0 bases, and 4 bases stayed unmatched. CDR3 bases: TGCGCCAGCAGTGAGTCGTGGGGACTAGCGAACCAAGAGACCCAGTACTTC. Its protein is CASSESWGLANQETQYF.

This chain joins TRBV20-1 and TRBJ2-2; 8 bases agree with TRBD1. There are 16 residues in the CDR3. CDR1 DFQATT and CDR2 SNEGSKA come from the germline V gene (reference sequence). The V and J ends lost 3 bases and 4 bases, in that order; junction bases with no gene match: 10. The chain's CDR3 is CSASYPGGTGTGELFF. For the CDR3, the DNA is TGCAGTGCTAGTTATCCAGGGGGCACGGGCACCGGGGAGCTGTTTTTT.

This chain uses TRBV9 with TRBJ2-3; no reliable D call. The CDR3 runs 15 residues. Trimming took off 0 bases at V and 1 base at J, with 9 bases between the two ends. Germline V gene sequence: CDR1 SGDLS, CDR2 YYNGEE. DNA for the CDR3: TGTGCCAGCAGCGTAGCTCCGAGTCGCACAGATACGCAGTATTTT. Amino acid sequence: CASSVAPSRTDTQYF.

CDR3 DNA: TGTGCCAGCAGCTCCCTGGGACTAGCGGGAGGGTACGAGCAGTACTTC. Amino acid sequence: CASSSLGLAGGYEQYF. This rearrangement joins TRBV11-2 to TRBJ2-7, with 16 nucleotides matching TRBD2. This CDR3 contains 16 residues. The germline V gene encodes CDR1 SGHAT and CDR2 FQNNGV. J gave up 4 bases and V 4 bases, and 4 bases lay outside the gene matches.

This clone came up once. The CDR3 region is CASSLSSAYNEQFF. In DNA, the CDR3 is TGCGCCAGCAGCTTGTCCAGTGCCTACAATGAGCAGTTCTTC. The chain combines TRBV5-1 with TRBJ2-1; D gene unclear. Deletions cut 1 base from V and 2 bases from J, with 7 bases between. Germline V CDR1 and CDR2: SGHRS, YFSETQ. The length of the CDR3 is 14 residues.

The rearrangement uses TRBV7-9 and TRBJ2-1; tentative D call: TRBD1 (6 bases). V was trimmed by 5 bases and J by 5 bases, leaving 10 bases between them. The CDR3 totals 13 residues. Germline V gives CDR1 SEHNR, CDR2 FQNEAQ (reference sequence). CDR3 nucleotide sequence: TGTGCCAGCAGCCCAGGGGCAAACAATGAGCAGTTCTTC. Its translation: CASSPGANNEQFF.